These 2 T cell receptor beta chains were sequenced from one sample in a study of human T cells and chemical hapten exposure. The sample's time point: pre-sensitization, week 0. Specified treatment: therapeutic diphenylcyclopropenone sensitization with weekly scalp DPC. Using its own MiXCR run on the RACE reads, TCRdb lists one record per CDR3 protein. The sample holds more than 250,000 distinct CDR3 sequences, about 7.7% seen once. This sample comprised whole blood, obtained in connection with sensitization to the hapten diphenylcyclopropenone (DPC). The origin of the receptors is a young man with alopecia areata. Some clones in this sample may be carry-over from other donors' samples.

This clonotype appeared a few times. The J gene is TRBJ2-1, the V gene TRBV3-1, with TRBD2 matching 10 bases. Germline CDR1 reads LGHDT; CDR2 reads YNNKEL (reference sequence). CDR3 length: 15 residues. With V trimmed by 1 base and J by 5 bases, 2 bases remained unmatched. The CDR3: CASSQVLAGNNEQFF. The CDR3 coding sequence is TGTGCCAGCAGCCAAGTACTAGCGGGGAACAATGAGCAGTTCTTC.

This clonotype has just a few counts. For the CDR3, the DNA is TGTGCCAGCAGTGATGTACTAGCGGGGTACCTCCAAGAGACCCAGTACTTC. This translates into CASSDVLAGYLQETQYF. The J gene is TRBJ2-5, the V gene TRBV6-1; TRBD2 aligns across 10 bases. This CDR3 region has 17 residues. Germline CDR1 reads MNHNS; CDR2 reads SASEGT. V was clipped by 3 bases and J by 1 base; unmatched bases: 8.